This T cell receptor (beta chain) was recorded in a study of regulatory T cells in long-lasting Graves disease. The study's findings and limits: For persistent Graves' patients, TCR diversity was lower than for newly diagnosed ones. Patients with persistent disease shared some 2,500 public clonotypes, outpacing the roughly 970 shared by new patients. Small sample size may have lowered accuracy.

Investigators prepared the TCR beta libraries by applying iRepertoire HTBI primers and Arm-PCR of CDR3 regions. One entry per CDR3 protein results from TCRdb running MiXCR on the multiplex PCR reads. The top ten clones hold approximately 8% of a sample with roughly 470,000 distinct CDR3 sequences, around 20% of them seen once. The CDR3 runs to 15 residues. The germline V gene has CDR1 LGHDT and CDR2 YNNKEL (reference sequence). V lost 4 bases, J lost 2 bases, and 7 bases stayed unmatched. This clonotype was detected a few times. Its antigen is not known. Sample time point: persistent/refractory GD, antithyroid drugs over 5 years with positive TRAb. Extracted RNA from PBMCs served as the source of the TCR library. It was an endocrinology department in Xi'an, China, that provided the patients.

Sequenced here: peripheral blood mononuclear cells (PBMCs), sampled when the disease was refractory, from a patient treated with antithyroid drugs. The TCR was taken from a female donor with Graves disease. The chain carries TRBV3-1 and TRBJ2-7; the match to TRBD2 covers 8 bases. The CDR3 here is CASSLREGSPYEQYF. The CDR3 region has the DNA TGTGCCAGCAGCCTCCGGGAGGGATCGCCCTACGAGCAGTACTTC.